The 5 T cell receptor beta chains below come from one sample, sequenced in a study of graft-versus-host responses after intestinal transplantation. Sequenced by immunoSEQ multiplex PCR; TCRdb stores in-frame clones only, minus some. Here the sample spans approximately 100,000 clones, roughly 93% being singletons. The antigens of these receptors remain unknown. The source was unstimulated CD8+ T cells sorted from spleen or lymph node cells, collected before intestinal transplant. These receptors originate from a human donor who received an intestinal transplant.

The chain couples TRBV7-2 to TRBJ2-5, with D perhaps matching TRBD2 (6 bases). The germline CDR1 and CDR2 sequences are SGHTA and FQGNSA. With 7 bases removed from V and 2 bases from J, the gap between germline ends came to 17 bases. The length of the CDR3 is 15 residues. The CDR3 nucleotides read TGTGCCAGCACCTCCCCGAGGGCGGGACAAGAGACCCAGTACTTC. It specifies CASTSPRAGQETQYF.

The chain recombines TRBV7-9 with TRBJ1-1; 8 bases map to TRBD1. Germline-derived CDR1 and CDR2 are SEHNR and FQNEAQ (reference sequence). The ends lost 4 bases at V and 3 bases at J; junction bases unmatched: 4. The CDR3 totals 14 residues. In DNA, the CDR3 is TGTGCCAGCAGCTCTCCGGGACAGGACACTGAAGCTTTCTTT. It translates to CASSSPGQDTEAFF.

V gene TRBV27 combines with J gene TRBJ1-6, with D tentatively TRBD1 (5 bases). V was cut by 7 bases and J by 5 bases, with 12 bases left in between. CDR3 length: 14 residues. Germline V gene sequence: CDR1 MNHEY, CDR2 SMNVEV (reference sequence). CDR3 sequence: CASNAAGDNSPLHF. CDR3 coding DNA: TGTGCCAGCAACGCCGCGGGGGATAATTCACCCCTCCACTTT.

The V gene is TRBV7-8, the J gene TRBJ1-5; 10 bases match TRBD1. V lost 5 bases to trimming and J lost 6 bases; unmatched junction nucleotides: 7. From germline, CDR1 is SGHVS and CDR2 FQNEAQ. The CDR3 runs to 15 residues. The CDR3 sequence: CASSRSGTGAQPQHF. CDR3 bases: TGTGCCAGCAGCCGGTCCGGGACAGGGGCTCAGCCCCAGCATTTT.

The chain recombines TRBV2 with TRBJ2-1; 11 nucleotides line up with TRBD2. Unmatched junction bases numbered 7, after V lost 2 bases and J lost 7 bases. Germline CDR1 reads SNHLY; CDR2 reads FYNNEI. This CDR3 is 16 amino acids long. The CDR3 DNA follows: TGTGCCAGCAGTGAATCACTGACTAGCGGGGTAAATGAGCAGTTCTTC. Protein sequence: CASSESLTSGVNEQFF.